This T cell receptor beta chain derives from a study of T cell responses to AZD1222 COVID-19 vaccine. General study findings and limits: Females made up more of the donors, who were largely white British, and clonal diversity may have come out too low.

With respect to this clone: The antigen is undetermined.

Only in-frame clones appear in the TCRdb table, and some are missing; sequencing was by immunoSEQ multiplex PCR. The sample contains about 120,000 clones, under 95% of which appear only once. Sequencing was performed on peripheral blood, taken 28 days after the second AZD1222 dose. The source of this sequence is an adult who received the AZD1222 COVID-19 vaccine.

The CDR3 nucleotides are TGTGCCAGCAGCCAGTACAGCCAAGAGACCCAGTACTTC. Protein product: CASSQYSQETQYF. The V and J genes are TRBV3-1 (or the pseudogene TRBV3-2) and TRBJ2-5; no clear D gene. Germline values: CDR1 LGHDT, CDR2 YNNKEL (reference sequence). Between the trimmed V and J ends, which lost 3 bases and 1 base, there was a span of 6 bases. This CDR3 region has 13 residues.